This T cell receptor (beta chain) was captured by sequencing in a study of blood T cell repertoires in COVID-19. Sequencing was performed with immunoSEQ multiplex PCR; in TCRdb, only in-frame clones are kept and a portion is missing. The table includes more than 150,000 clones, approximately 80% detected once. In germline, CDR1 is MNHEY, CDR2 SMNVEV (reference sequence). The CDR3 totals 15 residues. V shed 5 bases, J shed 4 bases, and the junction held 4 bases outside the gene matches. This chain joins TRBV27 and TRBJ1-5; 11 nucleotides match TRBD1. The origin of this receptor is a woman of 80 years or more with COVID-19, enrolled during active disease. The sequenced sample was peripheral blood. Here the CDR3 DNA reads TGTGCCAGCAGTCCTTGGGACAGGGGGAATCAGCCCCAGCATTTT. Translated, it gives CASSPWDRGNQPQHF.